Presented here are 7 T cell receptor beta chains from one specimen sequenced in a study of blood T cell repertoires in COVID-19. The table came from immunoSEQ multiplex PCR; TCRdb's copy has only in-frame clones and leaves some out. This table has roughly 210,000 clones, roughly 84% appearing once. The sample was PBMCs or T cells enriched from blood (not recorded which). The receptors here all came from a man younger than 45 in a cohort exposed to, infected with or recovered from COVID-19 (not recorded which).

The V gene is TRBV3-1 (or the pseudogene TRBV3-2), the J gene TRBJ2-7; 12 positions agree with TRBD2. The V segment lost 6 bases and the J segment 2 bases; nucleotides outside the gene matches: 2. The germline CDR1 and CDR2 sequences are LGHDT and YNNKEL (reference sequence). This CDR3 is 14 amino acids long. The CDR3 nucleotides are TGTGCCAGCAGTCGGACTAGCGGGACCTACGAGCAGTACTTC. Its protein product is CASSRTSGTYEQYF.

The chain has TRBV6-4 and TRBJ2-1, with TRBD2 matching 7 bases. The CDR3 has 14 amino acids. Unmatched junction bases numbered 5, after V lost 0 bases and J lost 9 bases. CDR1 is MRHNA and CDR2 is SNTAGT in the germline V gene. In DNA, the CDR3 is TGTGCCAGCAGTGACTCTGGGCGGGAGTGTGAGCAGTTCTTC. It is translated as CASSDSGRECEQFF.

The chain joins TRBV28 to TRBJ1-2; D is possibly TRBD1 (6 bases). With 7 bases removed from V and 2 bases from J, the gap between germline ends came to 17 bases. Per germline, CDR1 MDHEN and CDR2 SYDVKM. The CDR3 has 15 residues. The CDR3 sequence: CASTVQGGGNYGYTF. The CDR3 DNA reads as TGTGCCAGCACCGTGCAGGGAGGGGGAAACTATGGCTACACCTTC.

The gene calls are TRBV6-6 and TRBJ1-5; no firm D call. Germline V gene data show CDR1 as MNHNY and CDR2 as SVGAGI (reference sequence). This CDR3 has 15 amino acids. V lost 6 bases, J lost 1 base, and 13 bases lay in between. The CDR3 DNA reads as TGTGCCAGCAGCCCCCATGAACTCAGCAATCAGCCCCAGCATTTT. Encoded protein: CASSPHELSNQPQHF.

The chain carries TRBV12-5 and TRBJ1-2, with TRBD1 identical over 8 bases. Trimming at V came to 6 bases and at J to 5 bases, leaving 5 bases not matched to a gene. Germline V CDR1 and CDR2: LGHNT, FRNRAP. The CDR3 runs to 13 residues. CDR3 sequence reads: CASGAGTGYGYTF. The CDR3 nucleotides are TGTGCTAGTGGGGCCGGGACAGGATATGGCTACACCTTC.

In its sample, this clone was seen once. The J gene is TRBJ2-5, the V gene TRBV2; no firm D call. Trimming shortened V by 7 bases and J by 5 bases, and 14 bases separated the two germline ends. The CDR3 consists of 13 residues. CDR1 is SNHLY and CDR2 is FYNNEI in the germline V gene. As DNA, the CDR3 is TGTGCCAGCATTATGGGTAGCCTGGAGACCCAGTACTTC. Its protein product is CASIMGSLETQYF.

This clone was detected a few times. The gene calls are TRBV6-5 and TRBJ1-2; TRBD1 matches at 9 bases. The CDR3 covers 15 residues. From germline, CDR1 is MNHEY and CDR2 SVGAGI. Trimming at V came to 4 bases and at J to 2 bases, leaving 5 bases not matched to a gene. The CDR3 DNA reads TGTGCCAGCAGTTTACAGGGGGCCCCCAACTATGGCTACACCTTC. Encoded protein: CASSLQGAPNYGYTF.